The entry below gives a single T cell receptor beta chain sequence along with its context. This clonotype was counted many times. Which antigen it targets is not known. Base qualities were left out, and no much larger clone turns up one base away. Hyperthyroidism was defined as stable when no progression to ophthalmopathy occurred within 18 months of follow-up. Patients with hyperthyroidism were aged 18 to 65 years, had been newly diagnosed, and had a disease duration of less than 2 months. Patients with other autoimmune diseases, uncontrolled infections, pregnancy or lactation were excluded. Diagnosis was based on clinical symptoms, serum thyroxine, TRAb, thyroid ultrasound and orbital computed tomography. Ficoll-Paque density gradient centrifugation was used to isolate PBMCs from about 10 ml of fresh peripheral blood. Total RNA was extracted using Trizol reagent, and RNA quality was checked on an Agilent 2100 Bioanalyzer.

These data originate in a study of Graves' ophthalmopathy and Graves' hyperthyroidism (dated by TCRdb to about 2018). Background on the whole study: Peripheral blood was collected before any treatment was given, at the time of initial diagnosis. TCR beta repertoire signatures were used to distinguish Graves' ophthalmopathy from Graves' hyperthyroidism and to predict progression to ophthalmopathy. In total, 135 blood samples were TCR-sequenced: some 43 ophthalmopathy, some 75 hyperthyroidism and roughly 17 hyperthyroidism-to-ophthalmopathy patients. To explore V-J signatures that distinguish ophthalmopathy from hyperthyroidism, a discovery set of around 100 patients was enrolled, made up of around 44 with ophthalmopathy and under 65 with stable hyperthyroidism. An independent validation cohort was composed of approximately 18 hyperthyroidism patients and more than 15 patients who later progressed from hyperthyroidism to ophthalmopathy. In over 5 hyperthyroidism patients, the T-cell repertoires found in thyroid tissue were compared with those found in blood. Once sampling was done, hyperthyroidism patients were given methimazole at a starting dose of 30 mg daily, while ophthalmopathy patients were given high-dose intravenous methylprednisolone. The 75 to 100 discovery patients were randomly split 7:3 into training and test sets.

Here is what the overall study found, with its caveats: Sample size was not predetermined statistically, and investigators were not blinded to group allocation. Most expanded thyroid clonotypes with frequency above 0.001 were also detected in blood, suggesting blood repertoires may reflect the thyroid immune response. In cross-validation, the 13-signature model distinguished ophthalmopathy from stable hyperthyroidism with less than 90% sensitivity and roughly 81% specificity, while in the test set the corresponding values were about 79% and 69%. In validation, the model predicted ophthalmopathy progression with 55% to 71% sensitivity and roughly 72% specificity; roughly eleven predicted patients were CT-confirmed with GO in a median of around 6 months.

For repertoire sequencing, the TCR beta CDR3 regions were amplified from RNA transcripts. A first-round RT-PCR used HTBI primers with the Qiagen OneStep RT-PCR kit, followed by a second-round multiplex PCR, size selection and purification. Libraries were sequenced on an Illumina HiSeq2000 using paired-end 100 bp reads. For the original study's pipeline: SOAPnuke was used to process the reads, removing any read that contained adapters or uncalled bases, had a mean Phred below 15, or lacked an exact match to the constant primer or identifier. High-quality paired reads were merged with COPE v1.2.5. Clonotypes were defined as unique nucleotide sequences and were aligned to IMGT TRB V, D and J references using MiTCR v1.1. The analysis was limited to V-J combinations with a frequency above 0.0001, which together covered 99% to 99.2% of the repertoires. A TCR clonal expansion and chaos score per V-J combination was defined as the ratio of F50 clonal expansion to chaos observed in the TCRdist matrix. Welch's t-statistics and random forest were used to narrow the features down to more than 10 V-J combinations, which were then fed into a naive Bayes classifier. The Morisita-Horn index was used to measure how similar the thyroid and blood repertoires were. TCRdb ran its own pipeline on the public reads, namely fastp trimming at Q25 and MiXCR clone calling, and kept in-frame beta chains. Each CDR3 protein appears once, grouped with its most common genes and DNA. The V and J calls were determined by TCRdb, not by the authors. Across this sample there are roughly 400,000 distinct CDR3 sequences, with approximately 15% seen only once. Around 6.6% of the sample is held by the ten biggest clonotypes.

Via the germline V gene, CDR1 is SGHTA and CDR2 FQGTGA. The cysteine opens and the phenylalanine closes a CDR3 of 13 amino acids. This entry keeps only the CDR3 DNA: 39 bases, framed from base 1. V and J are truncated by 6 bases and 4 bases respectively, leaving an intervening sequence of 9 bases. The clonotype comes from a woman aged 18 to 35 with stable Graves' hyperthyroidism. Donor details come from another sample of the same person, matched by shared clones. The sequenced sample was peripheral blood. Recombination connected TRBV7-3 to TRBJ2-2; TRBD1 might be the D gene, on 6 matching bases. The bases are TGTGCCAGCAGTACACAGGGCACCGGGGAGCTGTTTTTT. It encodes CASSTQGTGELFF.